The T cell receptor (beta chain) under discussion was sequenced for a study of identifying expanded T cells in peripheral blood. Using immunoSEQ multiplex PCR, the repertoire was profiled, and TCRdb retains in-frame clones only, with some absent. The data contain more than 85,000 clones, 88% of them singletons. V was clipped by 5 bases and J by 5 bases; unmatched bases: 6. The CDR3 runs 15 residues. CDR1 is SGHTA, CDR2 FQGTGA, per germline. Sequencing was done on a sample of blood. The TCR comes from a person aged 18 to 70 in good health. The chain combines TRBV7-3 with TRBJ2-1, with 10 bases lining up with TRBD2. The DNA for the CDR3 is TGTGCCAGCAGCCAGGTGCTAGCGGGAGACAATGAGCAGTTCTTC. It specifies CASSQVLAGDNEQFF.